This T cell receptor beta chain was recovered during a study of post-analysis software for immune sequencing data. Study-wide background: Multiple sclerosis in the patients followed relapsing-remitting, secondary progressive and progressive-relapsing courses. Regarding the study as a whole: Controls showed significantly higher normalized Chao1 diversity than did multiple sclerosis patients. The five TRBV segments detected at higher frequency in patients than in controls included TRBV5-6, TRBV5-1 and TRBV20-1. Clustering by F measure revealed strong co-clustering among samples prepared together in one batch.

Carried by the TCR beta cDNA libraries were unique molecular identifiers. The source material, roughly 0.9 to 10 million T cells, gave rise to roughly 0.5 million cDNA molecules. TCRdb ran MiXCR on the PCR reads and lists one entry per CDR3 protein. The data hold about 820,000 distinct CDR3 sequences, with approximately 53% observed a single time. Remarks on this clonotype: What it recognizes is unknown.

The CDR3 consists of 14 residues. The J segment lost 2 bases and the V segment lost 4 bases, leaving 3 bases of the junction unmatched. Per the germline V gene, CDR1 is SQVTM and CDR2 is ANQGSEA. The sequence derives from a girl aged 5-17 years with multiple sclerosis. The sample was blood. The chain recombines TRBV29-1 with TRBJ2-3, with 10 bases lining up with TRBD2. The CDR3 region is CSVGTSGVTDTQYF. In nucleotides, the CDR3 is TGCAGCGTTGGAACTAGCGGGGTCACAGATACGCAGTATTTT.